Following are 9 T cell receptor beta chains from one sample sequenced in a study of blood T cell repertoires in COVID-19. Method: immunoSEQ multiplex PCR; TCRdb's copy keeps in-frame clones and lacks some. The table lists 150,000 to 190,000 clones, more than 85% of them singletons, with about 2.4% in the top ten. Material for sequencing was peripheral blood. The receptors were sampled from a woman between 65 and 79 years old with acute or convalescent COVID-19.

There are a few counts of this clone. The gene calls are TRBV27 and TRBJ1-1; D is unclear. Between the trimmed V and J ends, which lost 3 bases and 1 base, there was a span of 12 bases. CDR3 size: 15 residues. Germline CDR1 reads MNHEY; CDR2 reads SMNVEV (reference sequence). The CDR3 loop is CASSLGTERNTEAFF. CDR3 nucleotide sequence: TGTGCCAGCAGTTTGGGTACTGAGCGGAACACTGAAGCTTTCTTT.

The chain uses TRBV4-1 and TRBJ2-7, with 7 bases matching TRBD1. V was pared by 0 bases and J by 2 bases, with 4 bases of the junction left unmatched. The CDR3 extends over 15 amino acids. Germline V gene sequence: CDR1 MGHRA, CDR2 YSYEKL. In DNA form, the CDR3 reads TGCGCCAGCAGCCAAGAAACGACAGGGCCCTACGAGCAGTACTTC. This codes for CASSQETTGPYEQYF.

The chain employs TRBV4-2 and TRBJ2-5, with 7 bases aligning to TRBD2. Unmatched junction bases numbered 5, after V lost 0 bases and J lost 4 bases. The CDR3 runs 15 residues. Germline V gene sequence: CDR1 LGHNA, CDR2 YNFKEQ. The CDR3 DNA is TGTGCCAGCAGCCAAGATAGGACTAGAAGAGAGACCCAGTACTTC. It is translated as CASSQDRTRRETQYF.

V usage is TRBV7-2 and J usage is TRBJ2-3; 7 bases match TRBD2. V lost 1 base to trimming and J lost 5 bases; unmatched junction nucleotides: 6. The CDR3 is made up of 15 amino acids. CDR1 is SGHTA and CDR2 is FQGNSA in the germline V gene. In nucleotides, the CDR3 is TGTGCCAGCAGCTTAGGCCCCTTAGCGGGAGATACGCAGTATTTT. Its protein product is CASSLGPLAGDTQYF.

The genes are TRBV19 and TRBJ1-5; TRBD1 matches 8 bases. The length of the CDR3 is 16 residues. J lost 0 bases, V lost 4 bases, and 5 bases had no gene match. CDR1 LNHDA and CDR2 SQIVND come from the germline V gene (reference sequence). The DNA for the CDR3 is TGTGCCAGTAGTACCCTGACAGGGGCTAGCAATCAGCCCCAGCATTTT. This translates into CASSTLTGASNQPQHF.

The chain employs TRBV7-6 and TRBJ2-1, with TRBD2 matching over 7 bases. Trimming cost V 5 bases and J 4 bases; bases outside gene matches: 11. This CDR3 is built from 16 residues. In germline, CDR1 is SGHVS, CDR2 FNYEAQ. This CDR3 reads CASSPRLGGNYNEQFF. CDR3 DNA: TGTGCCAGCAGCCCCCGATTGGGGGGGAATTACAATGAGCAGTTCTTC.

The V call is TRBV7-6, the J call TRBJ1-5; 7 bases align to TRBD1. This CDR3 has 17 amino acids. The trim removed 2 bases at V and 3 bases at J, leaving 10 bases unmatched. Germline V gives CDR1 SGHVS, CDR2 FNYEAQ. The CDR3 DNA sequence: TGTGCCAGCAGCTTATCAGGGGGGTTCGATAACAATCAGCCCCAGCATTTT. This translates into CASSLSGGFDNNQPQHF.

The chain couples TRBV19 to TRBJ1-3; D is possibly TRBD1 (5 bases). CDR1 LNHDA and CDR2 SQIVND come from the germline V gene (reference sequence). The CDR3 has 16 residues. V lost 5 bases and J lost 0, with 14 bases in between. This CDR3 is CASSAATGHSGNTIYF. DNA of the CDR3: TGTGCCAGTAGTGCCGCAACAGGACACTCTGGAAACACCATATATTTT.

The rearrangement uses TRBV5-1 and TRBJ2-5; 10 positions agree with TRBD1. Germline CDR1 and CDR2: SGHRS and YFSETQ. The CDR3 consists of 15 residues. V dropped 0 bases and J dropped 4; count of bases not matched to a gene: 3. The CDR3 DNA reads as TGCGCCAGCAGCTTGGGGGACAGGGGAAGAGAGACCCAGTACTTC. It codes for CASSLGDRGRETQYF.